This T cell receptor beta chain emerged from a study of T-cell reconstitution after alpha-beta-depleted transplantation in children. Regarding the study as a whole: Among T cells one year after transplant, newly produced cells accounted for most counts and diversity. In patients about two months after transplant, alpha-beta T cells reportedly arose from several hundred expanded graft clones. Some patients owed their high day-60 TCRbeta diversity to surviving recipient T cells and thymic progenitors.

Comments on this clonotype: Antigen: not known.

Preparation of the TCRbeta library was carried out with unique molecular identifiers. One entry per CDR3 protein results from TCRdb running MiXCR on the PCR reads. This table holds about 900,000 distinct CDR3 sequences, about 29% found once. The germline CDR1 and CDR2 sequences are SGDLS and YYNGEE. V lost 0 bases to trimming and J lost 6 bases, with 5 bases between them. This CDR3 has 12 amino acids. This receptor was taken from a boy under two years old who had a stem cell transplant for SCID, so the T cells may come from the graft donor. The specimen comprised PBMCs, mostly from graft donor cells, sampled 360 days after TCRalphabeta/CD19-depleted stem cell transplant. This chain uses TRBV9 with TRBJ2-3; D is undetermined. CDR3 sequence (DNA): TGTGCCAGCAGCGTAGGATGGGATACGCAGTATTTT. The encoded protein is CASSVGWDTQYF.